This note documents a single T cell receptor (beta chain) sequence. The antigen is unknown. Germline V gene lookup returns CDR1 SEHNR and CDR2 FQNEAQ (reference sequence). V lost 0 bases to trimming and J lost 4 bases, with 7 bases between them. This CDR3 contains 14 residues. Libraries were prepared by immunoSEQ multiplex PCR; TCRdb keeps only in-frame clonotypes and omits some of them. The sample has under 5,500 clones, 70% to 90% seen once; the top ten hold 2% to 2.5%. These data originate in a study of pediatric ulcerative colitis. At the level of the study: Seven or eight patients showed pancolitis and two showed left-sided colitis. Study-wide results and limits: Ulcerative colitis patients shared more blood-rectal clones than controls. Two rectal CDR3 clonotypes occurred in all ulcerative colitis patients. Repertoires came from total lymphocyte DNA, not specific subsets.

Sequenced input: blood. The chain has TRBV7-9 and TRBJ2-1; D remains unclear. The receptor was isolated from a boy aged 5 to 17 with mild ulcerative colitis. CDR3 bases: TGTGCCAGCAGCTTAGCGGACGCTTACAATGAGCAGTTCTTC. Protein product: CASSLADAYNEQFF. Using reference TRBV7-9 and TRBJ2-1 for the parts outside the CDR3, the full variable domain is DTGVSQNPRHKITKRGQNVTFRCDPISEHNRLYWYRQTLGQGPEFLTYFQNEAQLEKSRLLSDRFSAERPKGSFSTLEIQRTEQGDSAMYLCASSLADAYNEQFFGPGTRLTVL.